This T cell receptor (beta chain) was sequenced during a study of blood T cell repertoires in COVID-19 (dated by TCRdb to the early 2020s). Broadly, across the study: Collaborator samples came from the United States, Italy and Spain and covered acute and convalescent phases of COVID-19. The material from the prospective study consisted of cDNA or gDNA derived from T cells, B-cell-depleted T cells, or PBMCs. The dataset comprised deeply sampled blood TCRbeta repertoires from subjects exposed to, actively infected with, or recovered from COVID-19. A freely available public database, intended as a resource for researchers studying the immune response to SARS-CoV-2, is where the repertoires were released. The samples were drawn from two sources: the first 160 participants of the ongoing ImmuneRACE study, and 950 to 1,500 subjects contributed by 6 global collaborators. Sample metadata almost always included a de-identified subject ID, COVID-19 status, age in years and sex. HLA class I and class II types, where available, came from metadata supplied by the sample provider rather than from assay-based typing. Beyond this particular receptor, the publication reports: How much clinical and demographic metadata was included differed by source and by participant, and the metadata was provided uncurated.

Unmatched junction bases come to 10, with V trimmed by 4 bases and J by 11 bases. The CDR1 and CDR2 encoded by the germline V gene are LGHNA and YSLEER. Spanning cysteine to phenylalanine, the CDR3 consists of 15 amino acids. Only the CDR3 part of the read is kept: 45 bases, read in frame from the first base. In the prospective study, participants were roughly 18 to 95 years old, resided in 25 or so geographic areas of the United States, and were enrolled through a virtual design. To assign participants to cohorts, the prospective study relied on clinical history that participants themselves reported in a screening survey and a study questionnaire. A participant counted as exposed if, within 2 weeks of entering the study, that participant had been in contact with someone who had a PCR-confirmed or clinician-diagnosed COVID-19 case. Each participant in the prospective study had whole blood, serum and a nasopharyngeal or oropharyngeal swab collected by mobile phlebotomists. Prospective study participants could optionally give additional blood draws and questionnaires over a roughly two-month period. Blood samples from the prospective study were shipped frozen or at room temperature prior to DNA extraction.

Notes on this clone: Its binding antigen is unknown. Within one base of it there is no much larger clone, and no base qualities were kept.

TCRbeta CDR3 regions were amplified from genomic DNA using the immunoSEQ Assay, a bias-controlled multiplex PCR. Per the source publication's procedure: The number of nucleated cells in each sample was estimated from the amplification of reference gene primers within the assay. Sequence reads were collapsed and filtered to measure the absolute abundance of every unique TCRbeta CDR3 rearrangement. For each sample, productive Simpson clonality was calculated as the square root of Simpson's diversity index across productive rearrangements. TCRdb provides this immuneACCESS table in a form limited to in-frame rearrangements. Some clones are lacking; in checked studies, under half of them reflect an unresolved V gene, and why the rest are absent is not known. V and J calls and clone size are as listed in that table; D and trimming were resolved from the DNA. This sample gives 250,000 or so clones in total; over 75% of them show up just once. Approximately 3.4% of the sample comes from the top ten.

This clonotype was sampled from a woman in her thirties or forties who had been exposed to COVID-19. The sequence joins TRBV4-3 to TRBJ2-1, and 11 bases in between align with TRBD2. Material: PBMCs or T cells enriched from blood (not recorded which). The DNA sequence is as follows: TGCGCCAGCAGCCGAACTAGCGGGGGCCTGGTTCAGCAGTTCTTC. It translates to CASSRTSGGLVQQFF.